This T cell receptor (beta chain) was captured by sequencing in a study of beta chain features in type 1 diabetes. As every portion of the isolated RNA was reverse transcribed, the sequencing read expressed TCRB transcripts. The assay was immunoSEQ multiplex PCR, and TCRdb's table has in-frame clones only and misses some. The repertoire holds over 500,000 clones, with roughly 16% as singletons. V shed 1 base and J shed 5 bases, with 8 bases lying between them. Germline V lookup: CDR1 SGHDN, CDR2 FVKESK. This CDR3 has 13 amino acids. The sequence derives from a man aged 18 to 30 in good health. What was sequenced was naive CD4+ T cells from blood. This chain connects TRBV14 to TRBJ1-1; no definite D call. CDR3 sequence: CASSQGHLTEAFF. Written as DNA, the CDR3 is TGTGCCAGCAGCCAAGGACATCTGACTGAAGCTTTCTTT.